A selection of T cell receptor beta chains follows, all from one sample in a study of PD-1 blockade in classical Hodgkin lymphoma. Libraries were prepared by immunoSEQ multiplex PCR; TCRdb keeps only in-frame clonotypes and omits some of them. The table records more than 75,000 clones, under 95% of them present only once. The sequences come from peripheral blood mononuclear cells (PBMCs), collected before the fourth cycle of nivolumab. The receptors originated from a human donor with classical Hodgkin lymphoma. Both conserved end residues are part of each CDR3. Each record gives: V gene, clone size, J gene, D gene, CDR3 length, CDR3 protein, CDR3 DNA. D genes are given only for firm matches. Size is stated for part of the rows, as once, few or many counts, or as a class when the clone is expanded.

TRBV14	NA	TRBJ2-6	NA	16	CASSPPTAPGANVLTF	TGTGCCAGCAGCCCTCCTACAGCCCCTGGGGCCAACGTCCTGACTTTC
TRBV4-1	NA	TRBJ1-1	NA	12	CASSPIEREAFF	TGCGCCAGCAGTCCGATCGAACGGGAAGCTTTCTTT
TRBV7-6	NA	TRBJ2-7	NA	18	CASSSLPAGPGSLYEQYF	TGTGCCAGCAGCTCCCTGCCGGCAGGGCCGGGGTCTCTCTACGAGCAGTACTTC
TRBV7-3	NA	TRBJ2-6	NA	18	CASSLTGSTFSGANVLTF	TGTGCCAGCAGCTTAACAGGGAGCACCTTCTCTGGGGCCAACGTCCTGACTTTC
TRBV6-1	NA	TRBJ2-1	TRBD2	15	CASRARLAIYNEQFF	TGTGCCAGCAGAGCACGACTAGCGATCTACAATGAGCAGTTCTTC
TRBV30	NA	TRBJ1-4	TRBD1	13	CAWTRGQAEKLFF	TGTGCCTGGACGAGAGGACAGGCAGAAAAACTGTTTTTT
TRBV23-1	NA	TRBJ2-1	TRBD2	15	CASRKKAGIYNEQFF	TGCGCCAGCAGGAAGAAAGCGGGAATCTACAATGAGCAGTTCTTC
TRBV6-5	NA	TRBJ2-7	NA	11	CASSPSREQYF	TGTGCCAGCAGTCCTTCGCGGGAGCAGTACTTC
TRBV7-9	NA	TRBJ2-7	NA	14	CASSLGQGIPEQYF	TGTGCCAGCAGCTTAGGGCAGGGCATCCCCGAGCAGTACTTC
TRBV28	NA	TRBJ2-3	NA	16	CASNAPGALLTDTQYF	TGTGCCAGCAACGCTCCGGGGGCACTTCTCACAGATACGCAGTATTTT
TRBV10-1	NA	TRBJ2-1	TRBD2	17	CASSESGSVAGFQEQFF	TGCGCCAGCAGTGAGTCAGGTTCGGTAGCGGGCTTCCAAGAGCAGTTCTTC
TRBV30	NA	TRBJ2-7	TRBD2	15	CAWSRPGLAAYEQYF	TGTGCCTGGAGTCGGCCGGGACTAGCAGCCTACGAGCAGTACTTC
TRBV5-6	NA	TRBJ1-5	NA	15	CASSFRRRVGQPQHF	TGTGCCAGCAGCTTCCGACGCAGAGTAGGTCAGCCCCAGCATTTT
TRBV11-2	NA	TRBJ2-1	TRBD2	17	CASSLDLTSGRANEQFF	TGTGCCAGCAGCTTAGACCTGACTAGCGGGAGAGCCAATGAGCAGTTCTTC
TRBV4-1	NA	TRBJ2-4	TRBD2	16	CASSAGGTPRGNIQYF	TGCGCCAGCAGCGCCGGGGGGACTCCGCGGGGAAACATTCAGTACTTC
TRBV4-1	once	TRBJ2-5	TRBD2	16	CASSQDWGLAASEQYF	TGCGCCAGCAGCCAAGATTGGGGACTAGCGGCTAGTGAGCAGTACTTC
TRBV4-1	NA	TRBJ2-3	TRBD2	14	CASSQDLAADTQYF	TGCGCCAGCAGCCAAGATCTAGCGGCAGATACGCAGTATTTT
TRBV28	NA	TRBJ2-5	TRBD1	17	CASGYRPGTGGRETQYF	TGTGCCAGCGGTTACAGACCCGGGACAGGGGGCAGGGAGACCCAGTACTTC
TRBV9	NA	TRBJ2-3	NA	17	CASSVGIRLVPTDTQYF	TGTGCCAGCAGCGTAGGGATAAGACTAGTCCCAACAGATACGCAGTATTTT
TRBV2	NA	TRBJ2-1	TRBD2	14	CASSLSGRLDEQFF	TGTGCCAGCAGTCTGAGCGGGAGATTAGATGAGCAGTTCTTC
TRBV6-1	NA	TRBJ2-1	NA	17	CASSEARGAGGRNEQFF	TGTGCCAGCAGTGAAGCGCGGGGGGCAGGGGGCAGGAATGAGCAGTTCTTC
TRBV4-1	NA	TRBJ1-1	NA	15	CASSLPRTGNTEAFF	TGCGCCAGCAGCCTCCCCCGGACGGGGAACACTGAAGCTTTCTTT
TRBV27	NA	TRBJ1-1	NA	13	CASRPYGNTEAFF	TGTGCCAGCAGGCCCTATGGGAACACTGAAGCTTTCTTT
TRBV11-3	NA	TRBJ2-3	TRBD1	14	CASSTGQGTDTQYF	TGTGCCAGCAGCACAGGACAGGGCACAGATACGCAGTATTTT
TRBV6-1	NA	TRBJ1-2	NA	14	CASSRAGTNYGYTF	TGTGCCAGCAGCCGGGCCGGGACAAACTATGGCTACACCTTC
TRBV5-1	NA	TRBJ2-1	TRBD1	14	CASSGTGVLGEQFF	TGCGCCAGCTCCGGGACAGGGGTTTTGGGTGAGCAGTTCTTC
TRBV28	NA	TRBJ2-3	NA	17	CASRFLFPAGAADTQYF	TGTGCCAGCCGCTTTTTATTCCCCGCGGGGGCGGCGGATACGCAGTATTTT
TRBV5-8	NA	TRBJ2-7	TRBD2	17	CASSQHLGLAANYEQYF	TGTGCCAGCAGCCAACATCTGGGACTAGCGGCCAACTACGAGCAGTACTTC
TRBV19	NA	TRBJ2-4	TRBD2	18	CASSIRDPGTSGSTIQYF	TGTGCCAGTAGTATAAGGGATCCCGGGACTAGCGGGAGTACCATTCAGTACTTC
TRBV7-9	NA	TRBJ2-3	NA	15	CASSPGRINTDTQYF	TGTGCCAGCAGCCCCGGAAGGATCAACACAGATACGCAGTATTTT
TRBV6-1	once	TRBJ2-7	TRBD1	15	CASRGGQGNPYEQYF	TGTGCCAGCAGGGGGGGACAGGGAAATCCCTACGAGCAGTACTTC
TRBV19	NA	TRBJ1-5	TRBD1	16	CASRRKGTVSNQPQHF	TGTGCCAGTAGGCGAAAAGGGACAGTGAGCAATCAGCCCCAGCATTTT
TRBV18	NA	TRBJ1-2	NA	14	CASSPGLSGNGYTF	TGTGCCAGCTCACCGGGACTCTCTGGTAACGGCTACACCTTC
TRBV19	NA	TRBJ1-3	TRBD1	17	CASSMSSRGTARNTIYF	TGTGCCAGTAGTATGTCATCGCGCGGGACAGCCCGAAACACCATATATTTT
TRBV9	NA	TRBJ1-1	NA	17	CASSVDPWEGLNTEAFF	TGTGCCAGCAGCGTAGACCCTTGGGAGGGATTGAACACTGAAGCTTTCTTT
TRBV30	NA	TRBJ2-1	NA	11	CAWSVGNEQFF	TGTGCCTGGAGTGTAGGTAATGAGCAGTTCTTC
TRBV21-1	NA	TRBJ1-5	NA	14	CASSKETSNQPQHF	TGTGCCAGCAGCAAAGAAACATCGAATCAGCCCCAGCATTTT